The 6 T cell receptor beta chains below were found in one sample sequenced in a study of siplizumab effects on memory and regulatory T cells. Only in-frame clones appear in the TCRdb table, and some are missing; sequencing was by immunoSEQ multiplex PCR. The table has 100,000 or so clones, 92% seen once. Sequenced: non-Treg CD4+ T cells sorted from blood. These receptors all stem from a human donor in good health.

This clone has just a few counts. The CDR3 reads CASSPPWDRGPGYTF. CDR3 nucleotides: TGTGCCAGCTCACCACCGTGGGACAGGGGGCCAGGCTACACCTTC. The chain carries TRBV18 and TRBJ1-2; TRBD1 matches 12 bases. Germline values: CDR1 KGHSH, CDR2 LQKENI. The CDR3 consists of 15 residues. V was pared by 0 bases and J by 8 bases, with 4 bases of the junction left unmatched.

The rearrangement links TRBV10-3 to TRBJ2-1, with D unclear. The germline V gene has CDR1 ENHRY and CDR2 SYGVKD. The germline V and J ends were trimmed by 7 bases and 0 bases, with 4 bases remaining between them. CDR3 length equals 12 residues. The CDR3 bases are TGTGCCATCAAGGGCTCCTACAATGAGCAGTTCTTC. Translated, it gives CAIKGSYNEQFF.

This clone has only one observation. V usage is TRBV25-1 and J usage is TRBJ2-7; D is possibly TRBD2 (5 bases). Trimming removed 1 base from V and 2 bases from J, with 18 bases in between. Germline V gene data show CDR1 as MGHDK and CDR2 as SYGVNS. This CDR3 region has 17 residues. In DNA form, the CDR3 reads TGTGCCAGCAGTGAATCCCCCCCCGCGGGCCCTCCCTACGAGCAGTACTTC. This translates into CASSESPPAGPPYEQYF.

This chain connects TRBV19 to TRBJ1-5, with 10 bases identical to TRBD1. The CDR3 totals 15 residues. Germline values: CDR1 LNHDA, CDR2 SQIVND (reference sequence). The V and J ends lost 10 bases and 4 bases, in that order; junction bases with no gene match: 10. The CDR3 here is CATRTGGMGNQPQHF. CDR3 nucleotides: TGTGCCACCCGGACAGGGGGGATGGGAAATCAGCCCCAGCATTTT.

Sample share makes this clone medium-sized. The chain recombines TRBV25-1 with TRBJ2-5; unclear D gene. CDR3 size: 14 residues. The V and J ends lost 1 base and 0 bases respectively, with 6 bases between them. Per germline, CDR1 MGHDK and CDR2 SYGVNS. The CDR3 spells CASSESQHQETQYF. DNA of the CDR3: TGTGCCAGCAGTGAATCCCAACACCAAGAGACCCAGTACTTC.

The V gene is TRBV6-5, the J gene TRBJ1-1; TRBD1 is a possible D gene (5 bases). Per germline, CDR1 MNHEY and CDR2 SVGAGI. V was clipped by 7 bases and J by 4 bases, with 19 bases between them. The CDR3 runs 15 residues. The CDR3 region is CASTIGGGARTEAFF. The CDR3 DNA reads as TGTGCCAGCACCATAGGAGGAGGGGCGCGCACTGAAGCTTTCTTT.